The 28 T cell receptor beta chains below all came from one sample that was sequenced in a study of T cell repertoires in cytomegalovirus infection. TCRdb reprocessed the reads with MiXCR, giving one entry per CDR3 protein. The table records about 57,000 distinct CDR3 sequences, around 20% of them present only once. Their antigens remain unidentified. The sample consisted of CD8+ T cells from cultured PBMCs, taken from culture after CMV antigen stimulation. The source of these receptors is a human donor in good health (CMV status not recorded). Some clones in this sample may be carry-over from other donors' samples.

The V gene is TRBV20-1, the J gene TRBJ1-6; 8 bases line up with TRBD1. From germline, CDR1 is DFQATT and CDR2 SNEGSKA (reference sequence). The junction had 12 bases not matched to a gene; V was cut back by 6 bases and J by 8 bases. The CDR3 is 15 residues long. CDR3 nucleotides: TGCAGTGCCCTCCAGGGGGCCTACAGAGATTCACCCCTCCACTTT. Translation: CSALQGAYRDSPLHF.

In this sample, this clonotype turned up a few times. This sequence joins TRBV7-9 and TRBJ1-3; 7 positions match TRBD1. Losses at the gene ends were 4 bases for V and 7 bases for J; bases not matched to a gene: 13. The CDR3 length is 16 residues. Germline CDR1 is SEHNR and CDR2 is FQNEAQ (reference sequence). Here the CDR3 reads CASSSAGTDFGNTIYF. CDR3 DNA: TGTGCCAGCAGCTCGGCCGGGACAGACTTTGGTAACACCATATATTTT.

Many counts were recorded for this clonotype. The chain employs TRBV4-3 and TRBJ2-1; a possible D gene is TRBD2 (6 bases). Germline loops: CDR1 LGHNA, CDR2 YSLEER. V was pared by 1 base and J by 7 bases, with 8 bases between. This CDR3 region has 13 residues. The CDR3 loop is CASSQVRGNEQFF. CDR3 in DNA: TGCGCCAGCAGCCAAGTTCGGGGGAATGAGCAGTTCTTC.

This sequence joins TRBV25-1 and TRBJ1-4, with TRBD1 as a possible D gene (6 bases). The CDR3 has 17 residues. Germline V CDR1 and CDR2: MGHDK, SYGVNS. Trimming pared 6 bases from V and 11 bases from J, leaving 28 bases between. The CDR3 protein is CASSPSPLQGFMGKLFF. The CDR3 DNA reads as TGTGCCAGCAGCCCGTCACCCCTACAGGGCTTCATGGGGAAACTGTTTTTT. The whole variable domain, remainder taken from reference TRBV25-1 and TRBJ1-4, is EADIYQTPRYLVIGTGKKITLECSQTMGHDKMYWYQQDPGMELHLIHYSYGVNSTEKGDLSSESTVSRIRTEHFPLTLESARPSHTSQYLCASSPSPLQGFMGKLFFGSGTQLSVL.

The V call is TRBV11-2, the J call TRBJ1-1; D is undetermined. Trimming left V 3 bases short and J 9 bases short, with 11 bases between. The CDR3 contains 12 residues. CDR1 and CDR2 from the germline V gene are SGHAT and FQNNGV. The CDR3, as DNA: TGTGCCAGCAGCTTTATTCGCAGTCAAGCTTTCTTT. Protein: CASSFIRSQAFF.

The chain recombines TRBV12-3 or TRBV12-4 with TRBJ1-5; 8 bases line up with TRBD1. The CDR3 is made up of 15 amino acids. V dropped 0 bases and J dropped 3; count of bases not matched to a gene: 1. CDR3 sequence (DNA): TGTGCCAGCAGTTTAGCGGACAGGGACAATCAGCCCCAGCATTTT. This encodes CASSLADRDNQPQHF.

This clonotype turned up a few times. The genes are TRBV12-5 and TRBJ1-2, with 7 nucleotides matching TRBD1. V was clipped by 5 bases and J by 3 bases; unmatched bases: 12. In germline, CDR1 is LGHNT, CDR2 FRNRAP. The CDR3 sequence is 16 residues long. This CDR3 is CASGPTRDSNYYGYTF. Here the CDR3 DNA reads TGTGCTAGTGGTCCGACGCGGGACAGCAACTACTATGGCTACACCTTC. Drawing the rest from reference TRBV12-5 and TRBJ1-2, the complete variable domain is DARVTQTPRHKVTEMGQEVTMRCQPILGHNTVFWYRQTMMQGLELLAYFRNRAPLDDSGMPKDRFSAEMPDATLATLKIQPSEPRDSAVYFCASGPTRDSNYYGYTFGSGTRLTVV.

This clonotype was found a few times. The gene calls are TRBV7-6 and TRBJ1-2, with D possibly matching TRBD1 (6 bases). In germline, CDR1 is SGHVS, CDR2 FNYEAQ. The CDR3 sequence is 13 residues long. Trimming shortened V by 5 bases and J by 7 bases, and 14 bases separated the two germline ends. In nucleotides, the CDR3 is TGTGCCAGCAGCCTCCCCACAGGGTCTGGCTACACCTTC. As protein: CASSLPTGSGYTF. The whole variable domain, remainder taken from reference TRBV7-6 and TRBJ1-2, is GAGVSQSPRYKVTKRGQDVALRCDPISGHVSLYWYRQALGQGPEFLTYFNYEAQQDKSGLPNDRFSAERPEGSISTLTIQRTEQRDSAMYRCASSLPTGSGYTFGSGTRLTVV.

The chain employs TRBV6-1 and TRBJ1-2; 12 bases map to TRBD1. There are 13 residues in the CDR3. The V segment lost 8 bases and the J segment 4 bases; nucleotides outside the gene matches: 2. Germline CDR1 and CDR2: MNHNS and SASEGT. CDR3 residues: CASGTGGSYGYTF. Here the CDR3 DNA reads TGTGCCAGCGGGACAGGGGGCAGCTATGGCTACACCTTC.

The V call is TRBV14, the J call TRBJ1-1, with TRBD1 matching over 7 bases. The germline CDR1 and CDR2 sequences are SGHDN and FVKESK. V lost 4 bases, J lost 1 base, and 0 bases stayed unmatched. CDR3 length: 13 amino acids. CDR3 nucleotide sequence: TGTGCCAGCAGCCGGACAGGGAACACTGAAGCTTTCTTT. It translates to CASSRTGNTEAFF.

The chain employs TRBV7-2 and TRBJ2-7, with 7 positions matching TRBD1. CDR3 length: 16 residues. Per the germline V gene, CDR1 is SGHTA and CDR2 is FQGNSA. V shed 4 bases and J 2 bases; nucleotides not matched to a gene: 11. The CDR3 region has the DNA TGTGCCAGCAGCTCAATCACAGGGGTATCTCCCTACGAGCAGTACTTC. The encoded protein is CASSSITGVSPYEQYF.

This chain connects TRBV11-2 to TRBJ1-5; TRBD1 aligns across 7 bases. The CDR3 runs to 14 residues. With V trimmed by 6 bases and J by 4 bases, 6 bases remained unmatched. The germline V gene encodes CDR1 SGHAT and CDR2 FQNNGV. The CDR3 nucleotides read TGTGCCAGCAGGTCAGGGGGACCTAATCAGCCCCAGCATTTT. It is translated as CASRSGGPNQPQHF.

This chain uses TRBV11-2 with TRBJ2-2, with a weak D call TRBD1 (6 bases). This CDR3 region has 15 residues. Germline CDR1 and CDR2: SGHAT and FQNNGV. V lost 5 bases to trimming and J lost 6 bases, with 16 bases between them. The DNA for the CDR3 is TGTGCCAGCAGCCGAAACTCCGGGACACCCGGGGAGCTGTTTTTT. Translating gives CASSRNSGTPGELFF.

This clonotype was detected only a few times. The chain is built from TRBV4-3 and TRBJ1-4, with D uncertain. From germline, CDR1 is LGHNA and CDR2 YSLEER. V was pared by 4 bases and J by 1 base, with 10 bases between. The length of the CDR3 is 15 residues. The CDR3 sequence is CASSLRTGTNEKLFF. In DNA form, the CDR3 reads TGCGCCAGCAGCCTTAGGACGGGAACTAATGAAAAACTGTTTTTT.

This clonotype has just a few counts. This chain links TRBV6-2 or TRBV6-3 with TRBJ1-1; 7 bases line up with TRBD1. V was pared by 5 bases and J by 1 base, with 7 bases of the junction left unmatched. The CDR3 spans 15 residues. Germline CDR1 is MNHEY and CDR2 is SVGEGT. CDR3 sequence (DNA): TGTGCCAGCAGTCCACTCGGACAGGAGAACACTGAAGCTTTCTTT. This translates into CASSPLGQENTEAFF.

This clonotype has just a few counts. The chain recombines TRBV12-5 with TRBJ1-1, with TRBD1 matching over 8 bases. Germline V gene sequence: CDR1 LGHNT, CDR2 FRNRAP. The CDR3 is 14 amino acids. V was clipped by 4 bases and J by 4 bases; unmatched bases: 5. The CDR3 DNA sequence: TGTGCTAGTGGTTCCAGACAGGGGAGCACTGAAGCTTTCTTT. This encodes CASGSRQGSTEAFF.

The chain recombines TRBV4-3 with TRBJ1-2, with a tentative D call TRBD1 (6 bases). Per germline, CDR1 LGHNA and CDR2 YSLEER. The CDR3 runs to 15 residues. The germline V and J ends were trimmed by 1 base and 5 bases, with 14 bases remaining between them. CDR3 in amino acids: CASSQGRDTAYGYTF. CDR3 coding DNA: TGCGCCAGCAGCCAAGGTCGGGACACTGCATATGGCTACACCTTC.

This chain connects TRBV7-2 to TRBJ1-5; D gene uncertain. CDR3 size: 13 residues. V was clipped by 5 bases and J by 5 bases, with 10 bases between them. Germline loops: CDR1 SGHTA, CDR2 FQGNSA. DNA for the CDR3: TGTGCCAGCAGCATTTACCTAGATCAGCCCCAGCATTTT. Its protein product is CASSIYLDQPQHF. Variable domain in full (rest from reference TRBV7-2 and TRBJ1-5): GAGVSQSPSNKVTEKGKDVELRCDPISGHTALYWYRQSLGQGLEFLIYFQGNSAPDKSGLPSDRFSAERTGGSVSTLTIQRTQQEDSAVYLCASSIYLDQPQHFGDGTRLSIL.

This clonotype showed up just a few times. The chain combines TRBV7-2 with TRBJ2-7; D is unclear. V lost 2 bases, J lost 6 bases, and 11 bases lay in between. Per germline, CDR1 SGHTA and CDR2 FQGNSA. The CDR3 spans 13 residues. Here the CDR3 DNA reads TGTGCCAGCAGCTTAAGCAGTAGTAGCGAGCAGTACTTC. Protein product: CASSLSSSSEQYF.

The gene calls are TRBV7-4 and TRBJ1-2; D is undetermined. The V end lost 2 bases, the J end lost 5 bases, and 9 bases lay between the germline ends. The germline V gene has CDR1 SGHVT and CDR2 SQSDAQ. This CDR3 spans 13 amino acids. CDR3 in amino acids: CASSLMPEYGYTF. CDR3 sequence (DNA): TGTGCCAGCAGCTTAATGCCCGAGTATGGCTACACCTTC.

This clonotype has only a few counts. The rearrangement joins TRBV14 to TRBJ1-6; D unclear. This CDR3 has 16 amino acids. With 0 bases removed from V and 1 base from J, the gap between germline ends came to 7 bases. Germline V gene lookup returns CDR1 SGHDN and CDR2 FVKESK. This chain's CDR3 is CASSQDAGSYNSPLHF. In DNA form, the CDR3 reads TGTGCCAGCAGCCAAGATGCGGGTTCCTATAATTCACCCCTCCACTTT.

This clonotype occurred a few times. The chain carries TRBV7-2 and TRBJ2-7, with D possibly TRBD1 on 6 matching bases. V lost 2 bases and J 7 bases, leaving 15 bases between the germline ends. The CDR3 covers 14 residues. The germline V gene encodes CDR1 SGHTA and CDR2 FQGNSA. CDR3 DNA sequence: TGTGCCAGCAGCTTACCGGGACATACGACAGAGCAGTACTTC. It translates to CASSLPGHTTEQYF.

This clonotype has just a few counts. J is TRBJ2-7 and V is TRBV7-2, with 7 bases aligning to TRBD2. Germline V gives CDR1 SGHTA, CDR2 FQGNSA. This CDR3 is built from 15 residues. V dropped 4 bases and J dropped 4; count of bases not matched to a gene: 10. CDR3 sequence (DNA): TGTGCCAGCAGCTCGGTCCCAGCGGGGACTTACGAGCAGTACTTC. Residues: CASSSVPAGTYEQYF.

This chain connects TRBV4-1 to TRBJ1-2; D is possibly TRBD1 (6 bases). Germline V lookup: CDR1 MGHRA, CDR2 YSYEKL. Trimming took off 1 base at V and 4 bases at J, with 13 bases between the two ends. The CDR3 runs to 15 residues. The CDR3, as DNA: TGCGCCAGCAGCCAAGCTTCAGGGGCGGTCTATGGCTACACCTTC. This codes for CASSQASGAVYGYTF.

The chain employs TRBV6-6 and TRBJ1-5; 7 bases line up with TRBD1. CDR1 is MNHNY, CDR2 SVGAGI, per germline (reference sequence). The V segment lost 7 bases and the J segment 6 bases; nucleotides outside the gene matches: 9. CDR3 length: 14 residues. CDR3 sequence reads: CASMAGQYSQPQHF. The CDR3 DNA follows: TGTGCCAGCATGGCGGGACAGTACAGTCAGCCCCAGCATTTT.

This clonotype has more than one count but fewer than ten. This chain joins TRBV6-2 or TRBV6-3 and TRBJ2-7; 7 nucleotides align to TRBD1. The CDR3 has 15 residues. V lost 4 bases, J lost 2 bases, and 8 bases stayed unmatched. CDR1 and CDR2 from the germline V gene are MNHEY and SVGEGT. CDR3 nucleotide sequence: TGTGCCAGCAGTTTGGAACTGACAGGGACCTACGAGCAGTACTTC. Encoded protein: CASSLELTGTYEQYF.

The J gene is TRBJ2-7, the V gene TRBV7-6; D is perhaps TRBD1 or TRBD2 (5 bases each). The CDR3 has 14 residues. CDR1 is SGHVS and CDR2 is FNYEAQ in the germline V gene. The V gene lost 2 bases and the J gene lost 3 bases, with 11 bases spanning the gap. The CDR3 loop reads CASSLKRGGYEQYF. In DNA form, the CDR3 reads TGTGCCAGCAGCTTAAAGAGGGGCGGCTACGAGCAGTACTTC.

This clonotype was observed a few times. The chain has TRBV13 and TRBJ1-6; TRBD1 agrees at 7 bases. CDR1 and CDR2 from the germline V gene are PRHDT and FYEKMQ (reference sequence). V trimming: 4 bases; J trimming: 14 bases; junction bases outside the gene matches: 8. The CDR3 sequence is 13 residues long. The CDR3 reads CASSSRTGEALHF. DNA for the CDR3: TGTGCCAGCAGCTCGCGGACAGGCGAAGCCCTCCACTTT.